This T cell receptor (beta chain) was sequenced during a study of blood T cell repertoires in COVID-19. TCRdb keeps only in-frame clones here, not all; method: immunoSEQ multiplex PCR. The sample contains approximately 190,000 clones, about 93% of which appear only once. CDR3 length equals 14 residues. Between the trimmed V and J ends, which lost 0 bases and 4 bases, there was a span of 7 bases. Looked up from germline, CDR1 is SGHTA and CDR2 is FQGTGA. This receptor was identified in a man in his forties or fifties with acute or convalescent COVID-19. The chain recombines TRBV7-3 with TRBJ2-1; D not certain. The specimen sequenced was peripheral blood. CDR3 DNA sequence: TGTGCCAGCAGCTTAACGGTCCAGTACAATGAGCAGTTCTTC. It translates to CASSLTVQYNEQFF.